This T cell receptor (beta chain) was captured by sequencing in a study of vaccination and CD4 T cells after COVID-19. Turning to the study itself: The peptides that stimulated the cells were overlapping spike peptides from SARS-CoV-2, HCoV-NL63, HCoV-OC43 and HCoV-229E.

The V end was cut by 5 bases, the J end by 7 bases, with 20 bases between. CDR1 and CDR2 from the germline V gene are DFQATT and SNEGSKA (reference sequence). The CDR3 contains 14 residues. General study points: The appearance of a median approximately 85% of reactive clones in convalescent patients occurred only post-vaccination.

With respect to this clonotype: Its antigen remains unknown.

Treatment described: roughly ten-day PBMC culture with coronavirus spike peptide pools or control peptides (ViraFEST assay). The unexposed donor provided CD4+ T cells, which were taken before the COVID-19 pandemic (2011-2018). With the Oncomine TCR Beta short-read assay, DNA from cultured CD4+ T cells was sequenced. From cultured CD4+ T cells, genomic DNA was extracted. TCRdb recomputed calls from the PCR reads with MiXCR, one row per CDR3 protein. This table holds 7,500 to 10,000 distinct CDR3 sequences, roughly 36% found once. The V and J genes are TRBV20-1 and TRBJ1-2, with D possibly TRBD1 on 6 matching bases. The sample comprised CD4+ T cells from blood, cultured in vitro. This sequence was found in a human donor in good health. The CDR3 sequence: CSAPIRGSLGGYTF. CDR3 coding DNA: TGCAGTGCTCCGATCAGGGGTAGTTTAGGTGGCTACACCTTC.